This TCR beta chain was profiled in a study of CD8+ T cells in alopecia areata. Turning to the study itself: Those patients who were treated received oral tofacitinib, which was given at 5 to 10 mg twice daily for moderate-to-severe alopecia areata. Severity in treated patients was scored by percentage of scalp area affected.

Extraction and reverse transcription of RNA yielded cDNA as the sequencing template. This table comes from immunoSEQ multiplex PCR, and its TCRdb copy is limited to in-frame clones, with some not included. The sample holds 190,000 or so clones, roughly 61% seen once. The length of the CDR3 is 15 residues. Unmatched junction bases numbered 8, after V lost 6 bases and J lost 0 bases. Germline CDR1 is SNHLY and CDR2 is FYNNEI. Treatment reported: oral pan-JAK inhibitor, 5-10 mg twice daily. The sample was CD8+ T cells sorted from blood, taken at week 24, from a patient treated with tofacitinib. The chain links TRBV2 to TRBJ2-7, with TRBD1 matching 7 bases. This receptor was obtained from a human donor with alopecia areata. CDR3 amino acids: CASRGATGNSYEQYF. The CDR3 coding sequence is TGTGCCAGCAGGGGGGCGACAGGGAACTCCTACGAGCAGTACTTC.